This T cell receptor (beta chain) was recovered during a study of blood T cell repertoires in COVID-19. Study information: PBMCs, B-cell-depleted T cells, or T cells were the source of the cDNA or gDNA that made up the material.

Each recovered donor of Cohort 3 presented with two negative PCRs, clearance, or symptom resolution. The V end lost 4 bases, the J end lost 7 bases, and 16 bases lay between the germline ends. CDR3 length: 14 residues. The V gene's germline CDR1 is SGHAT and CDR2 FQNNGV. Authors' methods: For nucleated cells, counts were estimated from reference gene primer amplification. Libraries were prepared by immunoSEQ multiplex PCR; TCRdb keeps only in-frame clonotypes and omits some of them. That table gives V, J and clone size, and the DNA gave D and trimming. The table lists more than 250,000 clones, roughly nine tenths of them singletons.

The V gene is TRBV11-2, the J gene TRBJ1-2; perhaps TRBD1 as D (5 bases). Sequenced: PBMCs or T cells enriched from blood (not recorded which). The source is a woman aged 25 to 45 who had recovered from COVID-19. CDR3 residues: CASSSQGRLAGYTF. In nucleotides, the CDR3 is TGTGCCAGCAGCTCGCAGGGTAGACTTGCTGGCTACACCTTC.